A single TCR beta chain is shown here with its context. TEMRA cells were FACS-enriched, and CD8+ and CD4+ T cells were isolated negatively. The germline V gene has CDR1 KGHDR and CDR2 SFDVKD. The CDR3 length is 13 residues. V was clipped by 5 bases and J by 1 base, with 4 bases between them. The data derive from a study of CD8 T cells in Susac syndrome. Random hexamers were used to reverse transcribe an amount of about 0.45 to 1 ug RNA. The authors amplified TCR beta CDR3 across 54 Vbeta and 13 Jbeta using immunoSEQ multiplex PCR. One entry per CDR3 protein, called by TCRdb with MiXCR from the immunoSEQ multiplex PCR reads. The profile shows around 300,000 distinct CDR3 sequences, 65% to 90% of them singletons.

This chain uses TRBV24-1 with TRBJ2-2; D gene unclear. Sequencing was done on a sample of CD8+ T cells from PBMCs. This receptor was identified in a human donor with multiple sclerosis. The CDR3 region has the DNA TGTGCCACCAGTGCCGGGAACACCGGGGAGCTGTTTTTT. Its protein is CATSAGNTGELFF.